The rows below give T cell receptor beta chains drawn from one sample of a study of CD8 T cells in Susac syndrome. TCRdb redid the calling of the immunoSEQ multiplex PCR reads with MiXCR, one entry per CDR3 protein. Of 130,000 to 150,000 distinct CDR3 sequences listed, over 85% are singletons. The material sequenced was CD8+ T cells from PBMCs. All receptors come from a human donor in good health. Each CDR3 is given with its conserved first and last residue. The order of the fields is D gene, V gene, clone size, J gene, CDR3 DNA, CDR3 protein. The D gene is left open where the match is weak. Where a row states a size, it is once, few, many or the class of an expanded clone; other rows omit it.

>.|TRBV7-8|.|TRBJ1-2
TGTGCCAGCAGCAACCTGGACGGGGACTATGGCTACACCTTC
CASSNLDGDYGYTF
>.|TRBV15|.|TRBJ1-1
TGTGCCACCAGCTCATCTTTGGGCACTGAAGCTTTCTTT
CATSSSLGTEAFF
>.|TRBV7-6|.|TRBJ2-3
TGTGCCAGCAGCTTATGGGACCCGGATTCAGATACGCAGTATTTT
CASSLWDPDSDTQYF
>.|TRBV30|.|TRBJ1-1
TGTGCCGGCCAAACCGGGGGGCGCGGCACTGAAGCTTTCTTT
CAGQTGGRGTEAFF
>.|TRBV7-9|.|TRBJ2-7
TGTGCCAGCAGCTTCCCCTTAGCTGCCGAGCAGTACTTC
CASSFPLAAEQYF
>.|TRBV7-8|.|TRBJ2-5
TGTGCCAGCAGCTTATACCCCATCCCCGACACCCACCAAGAGACCCAGTACTTC
CASSLYPIPDTHQETQYF
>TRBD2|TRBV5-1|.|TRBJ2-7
TGCGCCAGCAGCTTACCCCTAGCGGGAGGGCCGGAGGAGCAGTACTTC
CASSLPLAGGPEEQYF
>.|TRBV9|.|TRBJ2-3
TGTGCCAGCAGCGGAGCGCTAAGCACAGATACGCAGTATTTT
CASSGALSTDTQYF
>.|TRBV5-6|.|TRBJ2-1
TGTGCCAGCAGCTTGGCCATGGAGTACGAGCAGTTCTTC
CASSLAMEYEQFF
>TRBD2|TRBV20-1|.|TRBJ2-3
TGCAGTGCTAGAATAACGGGAGGGGAGACAGATACGCAGTATTTT
CSARITGGETDTQYF
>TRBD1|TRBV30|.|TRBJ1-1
TGTGCCTGGGATACAGGGGCGAACACTGAAGCTTTCTTT
CAWDTGANTEAFF
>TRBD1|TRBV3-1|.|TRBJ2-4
TGTGCCAGCAGCCAGATGGCACTGGGACAGGGGAAGTCACAAGATAGAAACATTCAGTACTTC
CASSQMALGQGKSQDRNIQYF
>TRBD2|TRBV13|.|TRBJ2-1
TGTGCCAGCAGCAGAACCGGGACTAGCGGGACCTTGTGGAGGAATGAGCAGTTCTTC
CASSRTGTSGTLWRNEQFF
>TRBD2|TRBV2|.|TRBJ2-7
TGTGCCAGCAGTGAGGTGCTAGCGGGATTCTCCTACGAGCAGTACTTC
CASSEVLAGFSYEQYF
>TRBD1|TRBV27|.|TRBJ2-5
TGTGCCAGCAGTCTGACAGGGCCGCAGGAGACCCAGTACTTC
CASSLTGPQETQYF
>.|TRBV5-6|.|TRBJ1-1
TGTGCCAGCGGGGAGGGGTGGGCGAACACTGAAGCTTTCTTT
CASGEGWANTEAFF
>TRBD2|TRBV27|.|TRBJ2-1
TGTGCCAGCAGTTCTCAGCGGGAGGGCCTGGGGCAGTTCTTC
CASSSQREGLGQFF
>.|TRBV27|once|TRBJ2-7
TGTGCCAGCAGTTTATCCCTCCTCACCGGACGCTTATTC
CASSLSLLTGRLF
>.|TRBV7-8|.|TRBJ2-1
TGTGCCAGCAGCTTAGTTGGGATCCTCAATGAGCAGTTCTTC
CASSLVGILNEQFF
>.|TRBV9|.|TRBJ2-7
TGTGCCAGCAGCCTGGGTGCGGACACAATCTACGAGCAGTACTTC
CASSLGADTIYEQYF
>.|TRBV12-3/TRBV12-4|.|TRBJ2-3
TGTGCCAGCAGTTTTCTATCTCTAGATGTGCAGTATTTT
CASSFLSLDVQYF
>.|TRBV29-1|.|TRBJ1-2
TGCAGCGTTGGACAGGAGGCCATCTTCTTC
CSVGQEAIFF
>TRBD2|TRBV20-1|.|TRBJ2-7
TGCAGTGCTAGAGATTACCTAGCGGTTACCTACGAGCAGTACTTC
CSARDYLAVTYEQYF
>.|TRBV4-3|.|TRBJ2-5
TGCGCCAGCAGCCAAGTTCGGCAGGGGTTGGAGACCCAGTACTTC
CASSQVRQGLETQYF
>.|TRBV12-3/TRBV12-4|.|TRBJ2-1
TGTGCCAGCATAGACGGGAAGGCGTACAATGAGCAGTTCTTC
CASIDGKAYNEQFF
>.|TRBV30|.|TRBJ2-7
TGTGCCTGGAGTGCCCCCCTAGCTGCCGAGCAGTACTTC
CAWSAPLAAEQYF
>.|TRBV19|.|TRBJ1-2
TGTGCCAGTAGTGGAACCGACAGCATCTATGGCTACACCTTC
CASSGTDSIYGYTF
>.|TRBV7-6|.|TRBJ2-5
TGTGCCAGCAGTCCCCAAGAAGGAGAGACCCAGTACTTC
CASSPQEGETQYF
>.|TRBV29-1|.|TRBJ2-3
TGCAGCGTTCCGATGATACGAACAGATACGCAGTATTTT
CSVPMIRTDTQYF
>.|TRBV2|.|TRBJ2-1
TGTGCCAGCAGTGACTTGCGCTACAATGAGCAGTTCTTC
CASSDLRYNEQFF
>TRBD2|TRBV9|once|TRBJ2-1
TGTGCCAGCAGCGGACTAGCGGGAGAGAATGAGCAGTTCTTC
CASSGLAGENEQFF
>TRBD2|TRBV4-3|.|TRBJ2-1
TGCGCCAGCAGCTCCGGACTAGCGGGAGTATACAATGAGCAGTTCTTC
CASSSGLAGVYNEQFF
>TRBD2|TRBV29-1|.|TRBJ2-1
TGCAGCGTAGGACTAGCGTATGAGCAGTTCTTC
CSVGLAYEQFF
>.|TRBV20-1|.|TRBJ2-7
TGCAGTGCTAGTAGACTGAGCAGAACCTACGAGCAGTACTTC
CSASRLSRTYEQYF
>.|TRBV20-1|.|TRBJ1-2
TGCAGTGCTAGCTCTGAGGGGAATTGGTATGGCTACACCTTC
CSASSEGNWYGYTF
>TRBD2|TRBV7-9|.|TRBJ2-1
TGTGCCAGCAGCTTAGGACTAGCGTCCTACAATGAGCAGTTCTTC
CASSLGLASYNEQFF
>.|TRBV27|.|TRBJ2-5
TGTGCCAGCAGTCATGGATCAACATACGGAGAGACCCAGTACTTC
CASSHGSTYGETQYF
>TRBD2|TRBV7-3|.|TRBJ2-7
TGTGCCAGCAGCCTAGCGGGAGGGATAGACGAGCAGTACTTC
CASSLAGGIDEQYF
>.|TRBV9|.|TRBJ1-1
TGTGCCAGCAACCCGGGGGGAGGAACTGAAGCTTTCTTT
CASNPGGGTEAFF
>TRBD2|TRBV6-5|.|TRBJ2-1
TGTGCCAGCACCCGTAGCGGGAGGGCCGATGAGCAGTTCTTC
CASTRSGRADEQFF
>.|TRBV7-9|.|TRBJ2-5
TGTGCCAGCAGCTGGCCGGGGCAAGAGACCCAGTACTTC
CASSWPGQETQYF